A selection of T cell receptor beta chains follows, all from one sample in a study of beta chain features in type 1 diabetes. Produced via immunoSEQ multiplex PCR; TCRdb's table is partial and in-frame only. The sample consists of roughly 500,000 clones, about an eighth of them appearing once. Material for sequencing was naive CD4+ T cells from blood. Receptor source: a woman aged 18-29 years in good health. Each CDR3 is given with its conserved first and last residue. D genes are given only for firm matches. Only part of the rows carry a size: once, few, many, or a class if the clone is expanded.

D gene	J gene	clone size	V gene	CDR3 DNA	CDR3 protein
.	TRBJ1-1	.	TRBV5-1	TGCGCCAGCAGCGCGGAGAGGTCGGTGAACACTGAAGCTTTCTTT	CASSAERSVNTEAFF
.	TRBJ2-5	.	TRBV29-1	TGCAGCGCAAGAACTCTCACCTCAAGGACCCAGTACTTC	CSARTLTSRTQYF
TRBD1	TRBJ1-4	.	TRBV6-5	TGTGCCAGTGGACGCGGACAGGAGAGTGAAAAACTGTTTTTT	CASGRGQESEKLFF
TRBD2	TRBJ2-3	.	TRBV7-2	TGTGCCAGCAGCCACATTCTGACTAGCTCGGGCACAGATACGCAGTATTTT	CASSHILTSSGTDTQYF
.	TRBJ2-3	few	TRBV7-9	TGTGCCAGCAGCCCAGGGGACTGGATTGGCACAGATACGCAGTATTTT	CASSPGDWIGTDTQYF
TRBD2	TRBJ2-7	many	TRBV7-2	TGTGCCAGCAGCTTGGGACTAGCATTAGGAAACGAGCAGTACTTC	CASSLGLALGNEQYF
.	TRBJ2-1	few	TRBV20-1	TGCAGTGCTACAGGGCAATCTGAGCAGTTCTTC	CSATGQSEQFF
TRBD1	TRBJ1-2	.	TRBV28	TGTGCCAGCAGCTCGCCAGGGACAGAGCTCTTC	CASSSPGTELF
TRBD1	TRBJ2-5	few	TRBV6-6	TGTGCCAGCAGTGCAGCAACAGGGGGCCAAGAGACCCAGTACTTC	CASSAATGGQETQYF
TRBD1	TRBJ2-2	few	TRBV7-7	TGTGCTAGCAGCCGGACAGGGCTGAAGGGGAGGGAGCTGTTTTTT	CASSRTGLKGRELFF
.	TRBJ2-1	.	TRBV4-2	TGTGCCAGCAGCCAAGGGCGAAGACGGAGCACGGAGCAGTTCTTC	CASSQGRRRSTEQFF
.	TRBJ2-1	many	TRBV29-1	TGCAGCCCACGGGCCTACAATGAGCAGTTCTTC	CSPRAYNEQFF
TRBD2	TRBJ2-1	.	TRBV2	TGTGCCAGCAGCCCGGGAGGCTACAATGAGCAGTTCTTC	CASSPGGYNEQFF
.	TRBJ1-2	.	TRBV25-1	TGTGCCAGCAGTGAATCGTCACAGCCCTCCTATGGCTACACCTTC	CASSESSQPSYGYTF
.	TRBJ2-6	many	TRBV29-1	TGCAGCGTTGGGGCTGGGGCCAACGTCCTGACTTTC	CSVGAGANVLTF
TRBD1	TRBJ2-2	few	TRBV7-9	TGTGCCAGCAGGCAGACAGGGGGCCGGGACACCGGGGAGCTGTTTTTT	CASRQTGGRDTGELFF
.	TRBJ2-2	.	TRBV7-6	TGTGCCAGCAGTCTAGGGTTCGGGGAGCTGTTTTTT	CASSLGFGELFF
TRBD1	TRBJ2-6	.	TRBV4-1	TGCGCCAGCGGGTACAGGGGAGCTGGGGCCAACGTCCTGACTTTC	CASGYRGAGANVLTF
.	TRBJ2-1	few	TRBV28	TGTGCCAGCATAGGGAATGAGCAGTTCTTC	CASIGNEQFF